These 17 T cell receptor beta chains share one sample of origin, sequenced in a study of neoadjuvant anti-PD-1 for oral cavity cancer. Time point meaning: after neoadjuvant nivolumab, at surgical resection. The data were produced by immunoSEQ multiplex PCR, yet TCRdb's version contains in-frame clones alone and is incomplete. The data contain 11,000 to 15,000 clones, more than 65% of them seen just once; the ten biggest clones take up over 2%. The sample in question was PBMCs, obtained after nivolumab (anti-PD-1) treatment. The source is a person between 40 and 85 years old with oral cavity squamous cell carcinoma.

The chain couples TRBV5-1 to TRBJ2-1, with TRBD2 matching 9 bases. With 3 bases clipped from V and 5 bases from J, the junction kept 6 bases outside the gene matches. The CDR3 sequence is 15 residues long. CDR1 SGHRS and CDR2 YFSETQ come from the germline V gene. In nucleotides, the CDR3 is TGCGCCAGCAGCTGGATAGCGGGGGCCAACAATGAGCAGTTCTTC. Translated, it gives CASSWIAGANNEQFF.

This chain connects TRBV9 to TRBJ2-2; D is uncertain. Germline V CDR1 and CDR2: SGDLS, YYNGEE. V was pared by 0 bases and J by 0 bases, with 9 bases between. The CDR3 spans 16 residues. The CDR3 loop is CASSVAGSTNTGELFF. CDR3 nucleotide sequence: TGTGCCAGCAGCGTAGCTGGTAGTACGAACACCGGGGAGCTGTTTTTT.

The chain employs TRBV6-5 and TRBJ2-6; 9 bases agree with TRBD1. CDR1 and CDR2 (germline): MNHEY, SVGAGI. The CDR3 length is 16 residues. The J segment lost 2 bases and the V segment lost 4 bases, leaving 3 bases of the junction unmatched. CDR3 sequence: CASSSRTGAGANVLTF. Written as DNA, the CDR3 is TGTGCCAGCAGTTCACGGACAGGGGCTGGGGCCAACGTCCTGACTTTC.

This clone turned up a few times. The chain couples TRBV4-2 to TRBJ2-7; 14 nucleotides agree with TRBD2. The CDR3 runs 17 residues. Germline trimming cut 2 bases from V and 7 bases from J; bases unmatched to any gene: 10. Germline CDR1 is LGHNA and CDR2 is YNFKEQ. The DNA for the CDR3 is TGTGCCAGCAGCCAAAGGGGGACTAGCGGGGGACGTCGGGAGCAGTACTTC. This translates into CASSQRGTSGGRREQYF.

This clone has a handful of counts. V and J are TRBV19 and TRBJ2-5; 10 positions agree with TRBD1. The V segment lost 3 bases and the J segment 7 bases; nucleotides outside the gene matches: 11. Germline loops: CDR1 LNHDA, CDR2 SQIVND (reference sequence). The CDR3 runs 16 residues. CDR3 sequence (DNA): TGTGCCAGTAGTATTACCGGGACAGGGGATAGAGGGACCCAGTACTTC. This translates into CASSITGTGDRGTQYF. The entire variable domain, with the rest obtained from reference TRBV19 and TRBJ2-5, is as follows: DGGITQSPKYLFRKEGQNVTLSCEQNLNHDAMYWYRQDPGQGLRLIYYSQIVNDFQKGDIAEGYSVSREKKESFPLTVTSAQKNPTAFYLCASSITGTGDRGTQYFGPGTRLLVL.

The chain recombines TRBV9 with TRBJ1-1; 10 nucleotides line up with TRBD1. V was clipped by 0 bases and J by 6 bases; unmatched bases: 5. Germline V gene lookup returns CDR1 SGDLS and CDR2 YYNGEE. This CDR3 has 15 amino acids. The CDR3 DNA reads as TGTGCCAGCAGCGTAGGGGGACAGGGGTTCTCTGAAGCTTTCTTT. Encoded protein: CASSVGGQGFSEAFF.

The rearrangement links TRBV7-9 to TRBJ2-7, with D possibly matching TRBD1 (6 bases). Looked up from germline, CDR1 is SEHNR and CDR2 is FQNEAQ (reference sequence). This CDR3 has 13 amino acids. Between the trimmed V and J ends, which lost 5 bases and 3 bases, there was a span of 11 bases. This chain's CDR3 is CASSATGVYEQYF. The CDR3 bases are TGTGCCAGCAGCGCGACAGGAGTCTACGAGCAGTACTTC.

This clone has a single count. The CDR3 spells CASSSPNSYEQYF. In nucleotides, the CDR3 is TGCGCCAGCAGTAGTCCGAACTCCTACGAGCAGTACTTC. The V and J genes are TRBV5-1 and TRBJ2-7, with no clear D. CDR1 is SGHRS, CDR2 YFSETQ, per germline. Trimming removed 5 bases at V and 0 bases at J, with 9 bases between. The CDR3 is 13 amino acids. The full variable domain, its missing parts supplied by reference TRBV5-1 and TRBJ2-7, is KAGVTQTPRYLIKTRGQQVTLSCSPISGHRSVSWYQQTPGQGLQFLFEYFSETQRNKGNFPGRFSGRQFSNSRSEMNVSTLELGDSALYLCASSSPNSYEQYFGPGTRLTVT.

The V gene is TRBV7-9, the J gene TRBJ1-5; possibly TRBD1 for D (5 bases). Trimming took 1 base from V and 6 from J, leaving 10 bases between them. This CDR3 is built from 14 residues. Germline V gives CDR1 SEHNR, CDR2 FQNEAQ (reference sequence). The CDR3 nucleotides read TGTGCCAGCAGCTTAGGCAGGGACGGTCAGCCCCAGCATTTT. Amino acids: CASSLGRDGQPQHF.

J is TRBJ1-3 and V is TRBV9, with TRBD1 as a possible D gene (5 bases). Germline V gene data show CDR1 as SGDLS and CDR2 as YYNGEE. V shed 0 bases and J shed 3 bases, with 13 bases lying between them. This CDR3 spans 16 amino acids. The CDR3 coding sequence is TGTGCCAGCAGCGTAGCTATGGGGGAGCATGGAAACACCATATATTTT. Translation gives CASSVAMGEHGNTIYF.

This clone came up a few times. The gene calls are TRBV30 and TRBJ1-4; TRBD1 might be the D (5 bases). Per germline, CDR1 GTSNPN and CDR2 SVGIG (reference sequence). With 6 bases removed from V and 4 bases from J, the gap between germline ends came to 12 bases. This CDR3 region has 13 residues. The CDR3 sequence is CACRDWVNEKLFF. CDR3 bases: TGTGCCTGCAGGGACTGGGTTAATGAAAAACTGTTTTTT.

V usage is TRBV5-6 and J usage is TRBJ2-1, with a possible D match to TRBD2 (6 bases). This CDR3 spans 14 amino acids. With 5 bases removed from V and 8 bases from J, the gap between germline ends came to 17 bases. Germline V CDR1 and CDR2: SGHDT, YYEEEE. The CDR3 sequence is CASRPTRLRDEQFF. The CDR3 DNA reads TGTGCCAGCAGACCGACTAGGTTGAGGGATGAGCAGTTCTTC.

This chain links TRBV5-1 with TRBJ2-1; the match to TRBD1 covers 8 bases. Trimming took 0 bases from V and 3 from J; bases not matched to a gene: 2. The germline gives CDR1 SGHRS, CDR2 YFSETQ. The CDR3 has 15 residues. DNA of the CDR3: TGCGCCAGCAGCTTGGGAACAGGGGGCTACAATGAGCAGTTCTTC. Protein sequence: CASSLGTGGYNEQFF.

The rearrangement uses TRBV7-3 and TRBJ1-1, with TRBD1 identical over 7 bases. Germline V gene sequence: CDR1 SGHTA, CDR2 FQGTGA. V lost 6 bases and J lost 2; bases outside the gene matches: 6. This CDR3 has 14 amino acids. The CDR3 loop reads CASSPDRENTEAFF. The CDR3 DNA reads as TGTGCCAGCAGTCCTGACAGGGAAAACACTGAAGCTTTCTTT.

V is TRBV16 and J is TRBJ2-6; no clear D. Trimming pared 2 bases from V and 0 bases from J, leaving 8 bases between. CDR3 length: 16 residues. In germline, CDR1 is KGHSY, CDR2 FQNENV. The CDR3 loop reads CASSQISGSGANVLTF. The CDR3 coding sequence is TGTGCCAGCAGCCAAATCTCGGGCTCTGGGGCCAACGTCCTGACTTTC.

The genes are TRBV28 and TRBJ2-5, with a possible D match to TRBD1 (6 bases). This CDR3 spans 15 amino acids. V was trimmed by 6 bases and J by 3 bases, leaving 17 bases between them. Germline-derived CDR1 and CDR2 are MDHEN and SYDVKM. CDR3 sequence: CASRPSYRDEETQYF. In DNA, the CDR3 is TGTGCCAGCAGACCCTCCTACAGGGATGAAGAGACCCAGTACTTC.

This clone is a singleton in its sample. V and J are TRBV6-5 and TRBJ2-7, with D perhaps being TRBD1 or TRBD2 (6 bases each). Trimming shortened V by 8 bases and J by 2 bases, and 7 bases separated the two germline ends. The CDR3 length is 11 residues. Germline V gene lookup returns CDR1 MNHEY and CDR2 SVGAGI. The CDR3 nucleotides are TGTGCCAGCCGGGGGCCCTACGAGCAGTACTTC. It specifies CASRGPYEQYF.